These 21 T cell receptor beta chains share one sample of origin, sequenced in a study of T cells in Graves' hyperthyroidism and ophthalmopathy. The TCR beta CDR3 regions underwent amplification using RNA transcripts as the source. TCR CDR3 underwent first-round RT-PCR with the HTBI primer set. One entry per CDR3 protein, called by TCRdb with MiXCR from the multiplex PCR reads. The sample lists fewer than 300,000 distinct CDR3 sequences; 13% to 15% were seen once. Sequencing was performed on blood. The receptors stem from a woman in her forties or fifties with Graves' hyperthyroidism that later progressed to Graves' ophthalmopathy.

This clonotype came up many times. The rearrangement uses TRBV11-2 and TRBJ2-1; D unclear. Germline-derived CDR1 and CDR2 are SGHAT and FQNNGV. The CDR3 length is 12 residues. The germline V and J ends were trimmed by 3 bases and 15 bases, with 15 bases remaining between them. CDR3 bases: TGTGCCAGCAGCTTGGGCCTGAACACCTGGTTCTTC. The encoded protein is CASSLGLNTWFF.

In its sample, this clonotype was seen many times. This chain links TRBV7-9 with TRBJ2-7; 10 bases are a match to TRBD1. The length of the CDR3 is 14 residues. J lost 3 bases, V lost 3 bases, and 2 bases had no gene match. Germline-derived CDR1 and CDR2 are SEHNR and FQNEAQ (reference sequence). The CDR3 nucleotides read TGTGCCAGCAGCTTCCGGGACAGGGGCTACGAGCAGTACTTC. Translated: CASSFRDRGYEQYF.

The J gene is TRBJ1-1, the V gene TRBV5-4; 12 bases line up with TRBD1. CDR3 length: 14 residues. J was trimmed by 6 bases and V by 3 bases; bases with no gene match: 3. Germline V gives CDR1 SGHNT, CDR2 YYREEE (reference sequence). DNA of the CDR3: TGTGCCAGCAGCTGGGGGGACAGGGGGCCTGAAGCTTTCTTT. Translation: CASSWGDRGPEAFF.

Many counts were recorded for this clonotype. The rearrangement joins TRBV7-6 to TRBJ1-2; D perhaps matches TRBD1 (5 bases). V was cut by 1 base and J by 0 bases, with 9 bases left in between. CDR1 is SGHVS and CDR2 is FNYEAQ in the germline V gene. The CDR3 has 15 amino acids. CDR3 sequence (DNA): TGTGCCAGCAGCTTAGAGGCAGGGACTAACTATGGCTACACCTTC. Its protein product is CASSLEAGTNYGYTF.

This clonotype was detected many times. The chain joins TRBV12-3 or TRBV12-4 to TRBJ1-4; a possible D gene is TRBD1 (5 bases). This CDR3 is 14 amino acids long. The V gene lost 6 bases and the J gene lost 8 bases, with 16 bases spanning the gap. This CDR3 is CASRGWGEREKLFF. The CDR3 nucleotides are TGTGCCAGCAGAGGTTGGGGGGAGAGGGAAAAACTGTTTTTT.

The table lists this clonotype with a few counts. The chain uses TRBV7-6 and TRBJ2-5; tentative D call: TRBD2 (6 bases). The V gene lost 0 bases and the J gene lost 5 bases, with 10 bases spanning the gap. Germline CDR1 and CDR2: SGHVS and FNYEAQ. The CDR3 is made up of 14 amino acids. The CDR3 DNA reads as TGTGCCAGCAGCTTAGCGAGGAGGGCGGAGACCCAGTACTTC. Protein sequence: CASSLARRAETQYF.

Points on this clonotype: A junction boundary mismatches the germline segment, possibly from a read error. CDR3 sequence reads: CASSLITGSGLHEQFF. CDR3 DNA: TGTGCCAGCAGCTTAATCACGGGCTCGGGCCTGCATGAGCAGTTCTTT. The chain joins TRBV7-8 to TRBJ2-1; D not certain. CDR1 is SGHVS, CDR2 FQNEAQ, per germline. The CDR3 extends over 16 amino acids.

This clonotype came up many times. This chain connects TRBV6-1 to TRBJ2-4, with D possibly TRBD1 on 5 matching bases. The V gene lost 4 bases and the J gene lost 5 bases, with 12 bases spanning the gap. The CDR3 spans 14 residues. The V gene's germline CDR1 is MNHNS and CDR2 SASEGT. As DNA, the CDR3 is TGTGCCAGCAGTGCCCGAAGGGGCCAAAACATTCAGTACTTC. Its protein is CASSARRGQNIQYF.

This clonotype was found many times. This rearrangement joins TRBV3-1 to TRBJ1-5, with D maybe TRBD1 (5 bases). Deletions cut 2 bases from V and 5 bases from J, with 10 bases between. From germline, CDR1 is LGHDT and CDR2 YNNKEL (reference sequence). This CDR3 is built from 14 residues. The DNA of the CDR3 is TGTGCCAGCAGCCAATTTCTAGGGGATCAGCCCCAGCATTTT. It is translated as CASSQFLGDQPQHF.

This clonotype occurred a few times. This chain uses TRBV28 with TRBJ1-2, with D maybe TRBD1 (5 bases). Germline V lookup: CDR1 MDHEN, CDR2 SYDVKM. This CDR3 region has 14 residues. V was cut by 6 bases and J by 5 bases, with 16 bases left in between. The CDR3: CASRPPGRSYGYTF. CDR3 sequence (DNA): TGTGCCAGCAGACCACCGGGACGGAGTTATGGCTACACCTTC.

This clonotype was seen only a few times. The rearrangement links TRBV4-1 to TRBJ2-1, with D perhaps TRBD2 (6 bases). Looked up from germline, CDR1 is MGHRA and CDR2 is YSYEKL. This CDR3 has 14 residues. With 0 bases removed from V and 9 bases from J, the gap between germline ends came to 12 bases. The CDR3 bases are TGCGCCAGCAGCCAAGATCTCCGGGAGCCTGAGCAGTTCTTC. Its protein is CASSQDLREPEQFF.

This clonotype appeared many times. This chain connects TRBV7-8 to TRBJ1-1; no clear D gene. Trimming took 5 bases from V and 1 from J, leaving 8 bases between them. This CDR3 is 13 amino acids long. Germline lookup yields CDR1 SGHVS and CDR2 FQNEAQ. The CDR3 bases are TGTGCCAGCAGCACGGAGACGAACACTGAAGCTTTCTTT. Translating it yields CASSTETNTEAFF.

This clonotype has at least ten counts. The V and J genes are TRBV29-1 and TRBJ2-7, with 9 positions matching TRBD2. Germline assignment: CDR1 SQVTM and CDR2 ANQGSEA. V lost 4 bases to trimming and J lost 1 base; unmatched junction nucleotides: 5. This CDR3 has 14 amino acids. The CDR3: CSVGGLAVSYEQYF. In DNA form, the CDR3 reads TGCAGCGTTGGGGGACTAGCCGTGTCCTACGAGCAGTACTTC.

This clonotype turned up a few times. The rearrangement joins TRBV9 to TRBJ2-1; 14 bases are a match to TRBD2. The CDR3 covers 17 residues. V lost 3 bases and J lost 3; bases outside the gene matches: 5. Germline CDR1 and CDR2: SGDLS and YYNGEE. The CDR3, as DNA: TGTGCCAGCAGCGCCGGGACTAGCGGGAGACGCTACAATGAGCAGTTCTTC. It is translated as CASSAGTSGRRYNEQFF.

This clonotype appeared many times. This sequence joins TRBV10-2 and TRBJ2-5; D not certain. Germline CDR1 is WSHSY and CDR2 is SAAADI. The length of the CDR3 is 15 residues. V was trimmed by 2 bases and J by 1 base, leaving 11 bases between them. The CDR3 loop reads CASSEGLPFQETQYF. CDR3 bases: TGCGCCAGCAGTGAGGGCCTCCCTTTCCAAGAGACCCAGTACTTC.

There are many counts of this clonotype. The J gene is TRBJ2-3, the V gene TRBV7-9, with D tentatively TRBD1 (6 bases). V lost 7 bases and J lost 0, with 20 bases in between. Germline values: CDR1 SEHNR, CDR2 FQNEAQ (reference sequence). This CDR3 is built from 17 residues. The CDR3 region has the DNA TGTGCCAGCACCCTCCACCCGGACAGCTCTAGCACAGATACGCAGTATTTT. Protein product: CASTLHPDSSSTDTQYF.

This clonotype was detected ten times or more. V gene TRBV20-1 combines with J gene TRBJ2-1; unclear D gene. Germline CDR1 DFQATT, CDR2 SNEGSKA (reference sequence). The CDR3 is 13 amino acids. Trimming shortened V by 6 bases and J by 2 bases, and 11 bases separated the two germline ends. The CDR3 coding sequence is TGCAGTGCCAGTAGCCGAACCTACAATGAGCAGTTCTTC. Encoded protein: CSASSRTYNEQFF.

This clonotype was counted a few times. V gene TRBV6-1 combines with J gene TRBJ2-4, with 7 nucleotides matching TRBD2. CDR1 is MNHNS and CDR2 is SASEGT in the germline V gene. This CDR3 comprises 15 residues. V was pared by 4 bases and J by 3 bases, with 6 bases of the junction left unmatched. The CDR3 bases are TGTGCCAGCAGTGGGGAGGGTCAGAGCAAAAACATTCAGTACTTC. Amino acids: CASSGEGQSKNIQYF.

The chain joins TRBV9 to TRBJ2-1; 15 bases are a match to TRBD2. This CDR3 has 19 amino acids. V lost 0 bases, J lost 2 bases, and 6 bases stayed unmatched. CDR1 is SGDLS and CDR2 is YYNGEE in the germline V gene. The chain's CDR3 is CASSVAGLAGGIPYNEQFF. CDR3 nucleotide sequence: TGTGCCAGCAGCGTAGCAGGACTAGCGGGAGGGATACCCTACAATGAGCAGTTCTTC.

This chain uses TRBV20-1 with TRBJ2-7, with 8 bases matching TRBD1. The trim removed 6 bases at V and 2 bases at J, leaving 6 bases unmatched. The CDR3 is 13 residues long. From germline, CDR1 is DFQATT and CDR2 SNEGSKA (reference sequence). CDR3 nucleotide sequence: TGCAGTGCAGGGACAGGAATCACCTACGAGCAGTACTTC. Residues: CSAGTGITYEQYF.

This clonotype was detected a few times. One end of the junction is discordant with germline, which a read error may explain. The gene calls are TRBV7-7 and TRBJ2-2, with a possible D match to TRBD2 (6 bases). The CDR3 is made up of 16 amino acids. From germline, CDR1 is SSHAT and CDR2 FNYEAQ (reference sequence). In DNA, the CDR3 is TGTGCTAGCAGCCCGCAATTTCTAGCGCAGACCGGGGAGCTGTTTTTT. Its protein is CASSPQFLAQTGELFF. Based on the CDR3 plus reference TRBV7-7 and TRBJ2-2, the full variable domain is GAGVSQSPRYKVTKRGQDVTLRCDPISSHATLYWYQQALGQGPEFLTYFNYEAQPDKSGLPSDRFSAERPEGSISTLTIQRTEQRDSAMYRCASSPQFLAQTGELFFGEGSRLTVL.